The 31 T cell receptor beta chains reported below all come from one sample, sequenced in a study of CD8 T cells in ankylosing spondylitis. Each CDR3 protein is one row after TCRdb ran MiXCR on the 5' RACE reads. The sample lists about 360,000 distinct CDR3 sequences, over 12% occurring once. Specimen: blood, either unsorted or a sorted T cell fraction (not recorded which). These receptors were collected from a male donor with ankylosing spondylitis or in good health (not recorded which).

The chain employs TRBV20-1 and TRBJ2-5, with TRBD2 matching 9 bases. The junction had 0 bases not matched to a gene; V was cut back by 2 bases and J by 2 bases. The CDR3 contains 13 residues. Germline values: CDR1 DFQATT, CDR2 SNEGSKA (reference sequence). This CDR3 is CSARLAGQETQYF. The CDR3 bases are TGCAGTGCTAGACTAGCGGGACAAGAGACCCAGTACTTC.

Only a few counts were recorded for this clonotype. This sequence joins TRBV6-5 and TRBJ1-2; D perhaps matches TRBD1 (5 bases). In germline, CDR1 is MNHEY, CDR2 SVGAGI. The V end was cut by 8 bases, the J end by 5 bases, with 12 bases between. The CDR3 has 12 residues. The CDR3 DNA sequence: TGTGCCAGCCGCGACAGAGAATATGGCTACACCTTC. The encoded protein is CASRDREYGYTF.

This chain joins TRBV29-1 and TRBJ2-5; D unresolved. Germline assignment: CDR1 SQVTM and CDR2 ANQGSEA. Trimming took off 1 base at V and 5 bases at J, with 8 bases between the two ends. The CDR3 consists of 12 residues. Here the CDR3 DNA reads TGCAGCGTTGAAGTGAACTTCGAGACCCAGTACTTC. Protein product: CSVEVNFETQYF.

This clonotype came up many times. J is TRBJ2-1 and V is TRBV10-3; perhaps TRBD1 as D (5 bases). V was cut by 5 bases and J by 6 bases, with 11 bases left in between. Per germline, CDR1 ENHRY and CDR2 SYGVKD. This CDR3 is 13 amino acids long. In nucleotides, the CDR3 is TGTGCCATCAGTAGGGGTACGGGCAATGAGCAGTTCTTC. This sequence encodes CAISRGTGNEQFF.

This clonotype showed up just a few times. The genes are TRBV24-1 and TRBJ2-1; D is tentatively TRBD1 or TRBD2 (5 bases each). Germline loops: CDR1 KGHDR, CDR2 SFDVKD. Trimming took off 1 base at V and 10 bases at J, with 10 bases between the two ends. This CDR3 is 13 amino acids long. The CDR3 nucleotides are TGTGCCACCAGTGATTTTGGGACGGGGGAGCAGTTCTTC. This sequence encodes CATSDFGTGEQFF.

The chain recombines TRBV25-1 with TRBJ2-1; D is ambiguous. Trimming cost V 0 bases and J 10 bases, with 16 bases left between them. The CDR3 totals 15 residues. Germline loops: CDR1 MGHDK, CDR2 SYGVNS. The CDR3 here is CASSEYISGSGEQFF. The CDR3 bases are TGTGCCAGCAGTGAATATATATCCGGGTCCGGGGAGCAGTTCTTC.

This clonotype turned up a few times. The chain has TRBV2 and TRBJ1-4; 10 bases map to TRBD1. The CDR3 runs 16 residues. Trimming removed 8 bases from V and 8 bases from J; junction bases left unmatched: 14. Looked up from germline, CDR1 is SNHLY and CDR2 is FYNNEI. In DNA, the CDR3 is TGTGCCAGCGAACCGGGACAGGGGCGCGTATACGAAAAACTGTTTTTT. This translates into CASEPGQGRVYEKLFF.

This clonotype showed up just a few times. The chain combines TRBV5-6 with TRBJ2-2; no clear D. With 0 bases removed from V and 4 bases from J, the gap between germline ends came to 13 bases. Germline V gene lookup returns CDR1 SGHDT and CDR2 YYEEEE. The CDR3 sequence is 16 residues long. The CDR3 region is CASSLVPLPGTGELFF. CDR3 DNA sequence: TGTGCCAGCAGCTTGGTTCCACTACCAGGCACCGGGGAGCTGTTTTTT.

There are a few counts of this clonotype. The rearrangement joins TRBV18 to TRBJ2-7; 7 nucleotides match TRBD2. The CDR3 is 14 residues long. Germline loops: CDR1 KGHSH, CDR2 LQKENI. J gave up 5 bases and V 3 bases, and 7 bases lay outside the gene matches. The CDR3 region has the DNA TGTGCCAGCTCACCCTATGGGGGGGTCGACGAGCAGTACTTC. Translated, it gives CASSPYGGVDEQYF.

The V call is TRBV11-3, the J call TRBJ2-3; D perhaps matches TRBD1 (6 bases). The CDR3 loop spans 12 amino acids. Germline assignment: CDR1 SGHNT and CDR2 YENEEA. V lost 5 bases and J lost 8, with 11 bases in between. The CDR3 loop is CASSQGFGTQYF. The CDR3 bases are TGTGCCAGCAGCCAGGGGTTTGGTACGCAGTATTTT.

The chain links TRBV11-2 to TRBJ2-3, with D perhaps TRBD1 (6 bases). The CDR3 covers 15 residues. Germline-derived CDR1 and CDR2 are SGHAT and FQNNGV. V lost 5 bases to trimming and J lost 6 bases, with 18 bases between them. The CDR3 DNA sequence: TGTGCCAGCAGCCCTCCAGGGACACTAGGCGATACGCAGTATTTT. Its translation is CASSPPGTLGDTQYF.

Only one count was recorded for this clonotype. V is TRBV27 and J is TRBJ2-3; no clear D. With 2 bases removed from V and 3 bases from J, the gap between germline ends came to 9 bases. CDR1 MNHEY and CDR2 SMNVEV come from the germline V gene (reference sequence). The CDR3 runs 14 residues. The CDR3 DNA reads as TGTGCCAGCAGTTTAAACGGCGCGACAGATACGCAGTATTTT. Translation: CASSLNGATDTQYF.

A remark on this clonotype: At one end, the junction sequence differs from germline, possibly due to a read error. The chain links TRBV7-8 to TRBJ1-2, with a tentative D call TRBD1 (5 bases). This CDR3 spans 14 amino acids. Germline lookup yields CDR1 SGHVS and CDR2 FQNEAQ. The CDR3, as DNA: TGTGCCAGCAGCTTAAGAGGGGAGCCCGATCTTAGAGCCTTC. As protein: CASSLRGEPDLRAF.

This clonotype was seen a handful of times. Here the CDR3 reads CSARGQRETQYF. CDR3 in DNA: TGCAGTGCTAGGGGCCAGAGAGAGACCCAGTACTTC. The rearrangement joins TRBV20-1 to TRBJ2-5; D is uncertain. V lost 3 bases and J lost 4, with 9 bases in between. Germline V lookup: CDR1 DFQATT, CDR2 SNEGSKA (reference sequence). The CDR3 is 12 amino acids.

The chain links TRBV12-3 or TRBV12-4 to TRBJ1-1; D may be TRBD1 (5 bases). V lost 7 bases, J lost 6 bases, and 24 bases lay in between. This CDR3 region has 16 residues. CDR3 DNA: TGTGCCAGCACCAAGAGATTCGGGACTTCCCCAGCTGAAGCTTTCTTT. Its protein product is CASTKRFGTSPAEAFF.

This clonotype was counted a few times. The chain employs TRBV11-2 and TRBJ2-7; the D is unclear. Germline values: CDR1 SGHAT, CDR2 FQNNGV. The CDR3 consists of 16 residues. The V gene lost 5 bases and the J gene lost 2 bases, with 19 bases spanning the gap. CDR3 nucleotides: TGTGCCAGCAGCCCTCGGGTAGCTCCGGGTACCTACGAGCAGTACTTC. This translates into CASSPRVAPGTYEQYF.

This clonotype has a single count. V is TRBV5-1 and J is TRBJ2-5, with D possibly matching TRBD1 (5 bases). With 4 bases removed from V and 5 bases from J, the gap between germline ends came to 15 bases. CDR1 SGHRS and CDR2 YFSETQ come from the germline V gene. The CDR3 length is 14 residues. This CDR3 reads CASSLGPGLETQYF. As DNA, the CDR3 is TGCGCCAGCAGCCTAGGGCCAGGGTTGGAGACCCAGTACTTC.

The genes are TRBV20-1 and TRBJ2-3, with 8 bases that match TRBD2. Germline V gene sequence: CDR1 DFQATT, CDR2 SNEGSKA (reference sequence). V gave up 5 bases and J gave up 2 bases; unmatched junction bases: 12. There are 16 residues in the CDR3. The CDR3 coding sequence is TGCAGTGCTCCCCCCGGGGGGGACCTACTCACAGATACGCAGTATTTT. Protein: CSAPPGGDLLTDTQYF.

This chain links TRBV5-1 with TRBJ2-5, with D uncertain. There are 15 residues in the CDR3. In germline, CDR1 is SGHRS, CDR2 YFSETQ. The V gene lost 3 bases and the J gene lost 2 bases, with 14 bases spanning the gap. CDR3 residues: CASSSGWQEQETQYF. The CDR3 nucleotides are TGCGCCAGCAGCTCCGGGTGGCAGGAACAAGAGACCCAGTACTTC.

Only a few counts were recorded for this clonotype. The genes are TRBV25-1 and TRBJ1-6; 10 nucleotides align to TRBD1. The CDR3 has 14 amino acids. V was pared by 8 bases and J by 9 bases, with 7 bases of the junction left unmatched. Germline CDR1 MGHDK, CDR2 SYGVNS. The CDR3 loop is CASGRQGAVSPLHF. The CDR3 DNA reads as TGTGCCAGCGGGAGACAGGGGGCGGTTTCACCCCTCCACTTT. Filled out from reference TRBV25-1 and TRBJ1-6, the complete variable domain reads EADIYQTPRYLVIGTGKKITLECSQTMGHDKMYWYQQDPGMELHLIHYSYGVNSTEKGDLSSESTVSRIRTEHFPLTLESARPSHTSQYLCASGRQGAVSPLHFGNGTRLTVT.

This rearrangement joins TRBV7-8 to TRBJ2-1; D possibly corresponds to TRBD1 (6 bases). Looked up from germline, CDR1 is SGHVS and CDR2 is FQNEAQ. Between the trimmed V and J ends, which lost 5 bases and 8 bases, there was a span of 19 bases. The CDR3 is 15 amino acids. In DNA form, the CDR3 reads TGTGCCAGCAGCCAAGGCAGGGGTTCATTCGATGAGCAGTTCTTC. Its protein is CASSQGRGSFDEQFF.

In this sample, this clonotype turned up a few times. The chain uses TRBV5-5 and TRBJ2-1, with D unresolved. The CDR3 spans 15 residues. Germline V gene sequence: CDR1 SGHKS, CDR2 YYEKEE (reference sequence). Trimming cost V 4 bases and J 4 bases, with 15 bases left between them. CDR3 loop: CASSQILGIYNEQFF. As DNA, the CDR3 is TGTGCCAGCAGCCAAATCCTGGGGATATACAATGAGCAGTTCTTC.

This rearrangement joins TRBV3-1 to TRBJ2-3; D uncertain. V was shortened by 4 bases and J by 6 bases, with 14 bases between the two germline ends. This CDR3 has 14 residues. CDR1 is LGHDT and CDR2 is YNNKEL in the germline V gene (reference sequence). The CDR3 is CASSRRPDRDTQYF. The CDR3 DNA follows: TGTGCCAGCAGCCGAAGGCCAGACCGGGATACGCAGTATTTT.

The V and J genes are TRBV4-2 and TRBJ1-1; TRBD1 agrees at 10 bases. This CDR3 has 16 amino acids. The junction had 6 bases not matched to a gene; V was cut back by 0 bases and J by 5 bases. Per germline, CDR1 LGHNA and CDR2 YNFKEQ. The CDR3 protein is CASSQDFRGQGTEAFF. In nucleotides, the CDR3 is TGTGCCAGCAGCCAAGATTTTAGGGGACAGGGGACTGAAGCTTTCTTT.

This clonotype has just a few counts. The V gene is TRBV5-1, the J gene TRBJ2-7, with D possibly TRBD2 on 5 matching bases. Trimming shortened V by 0 bases and J by 0 bases, and 13 bases separated the two germline ends. This CDR3 spans 16 amino acids. CDR1 is SGHRS and CDR2 is YFSETQ in the germline V gene. CDR3 DNA sequence: TGCGCCAGCAGCTTGGCCGCGGGCGGAGGCTCCTACGAGCAGTACTTC. This translates into CASSLAAGGGSYEQYF.

The chain has TRBV7-9 and TRBJ1-6; no clear D. The CDR3 extends over 15 amino acids. V dropped 5 bases and J dropped 6 bases, with 14 bases sitting between them. Germline assignment: CDR1 SEHNR and CDR2 FQNEAQ (reference sequence). CDR3 region: CASSPALRGNSPLHF. The CDR3 nucleotides read TGTGCCAGCAGCCCAGCCCTACGGGGTAATTCACCCCTCCACTTT.

This clonotype was picked up a small number of times. The CDR3 sequence is CASSLEGWNEQFF. CDR3 bases: TGTGCCAGCAGCTTAGAGGGTTGGAATGAGCAGTTCTTC. The chain employs TRBV7-2 and TRBJ2-1; D unclear. Germline lookup yields CDR1 SGHTA and CDR2 FQGNSA. The CDR3 loop spans 13 amino acids. The ends were cut back, 1 base at V and 7 bases at J, with 8 bases in the middle.

This clonotype was seen more than once but under ten times. The chain has TRBV5-1 and TRBJ2-3; 10 bases match TRBD1. The CDR3 is made up of 15 amino acids. Trimming took 2 bases from V and 3 from J; bases not matched to a gene: 3. Per the germline V gene, CDR1 is SGHRS and CDR2 is YFSETQ. The CDR3 coding sequence is TGCGCCAGCAGCTTCGGGGACAGGGGTACAGATACGCAGTATTTT. Translation gives CASSFGDRGTDTQYF.

The chain links TRBV6-1 to TRBJ1-2; D is unresolved. This CDR3 has 14 residues. Trimming stripped 4 bases from V and 0 bases from J, with 9 bases between. Germline V lookup: CDR1 MNHNS, CDR2 SASEGT. The DNA of the CDR3 is TGTGCCAGCAGTGTTGCAGTAACTAACTATGGCTACACCTTC. It yields the protein CASSVAVTNYGYTF.

The chain couples TRBV5-1 to TRBJ1-6; TRBD1 matches 11 bases. J lost 7 bases, V lost 3 bases, and 3 bases had no gene match. Germline V gives CDR1 SGHRS, CDR2 YFSETQ. CDR3 length equals 15 residues. CDR3 residues: CASSWDRGDNSPLHF. CDR3 nucleotides: TGCGCCAGCAGCTGGGACAGGGGGGACAATTCACCCCTCCACTTT.

A few counts support this clonotype. The chain joins TRBV30 to TRBJ2-1, with TRBD2 matching 13 bases. CDR1 GTSNPN and CDR2 SVGIG come from the germline V gene (reference sequence). Trimming removed 2 bases from V and 8 bases from J; junction bases left unmatched: 6. The CDR3 has 15 residues. DNA of the CDR3: TGTGCCTGGAGTCGCGGGACTAGCGGGATTCATGAGCAGTTCTTC. Translating it yields CAWSRGTSGIHEQFF.